Listed here is a single T cell receptor (beta chain). Its antigen is unidentified. V shed 4 bases and J shed 1 base, with 17 bases lying between them. The CDR3 totals 16 residues. Looked up from germline, CDR1 is LGHDT and CDR2 is YNNKEL (reference sequence). TCRdb re-derived calls from the 5' RACE reads in MiXCR, one entry per CDR3 protein. The table includes 450,000 or so distinct CDR3 sequences, 13% to 15% detected once. This specimen comes from a study of identical twins. Findings of the study overall: Excess low generation probability was seen in twin-shared out-of-frame alpha sequences.

A further study also used this sample, focusing on yellow fever vaccine responses in identical twins. From that study: As reported, the vaccine T cell response of twins seemed partly convergent and partly personalized.

The sample taken for sequencing was CD4+ T cells sorted from blood. V gene TRBV3-1 combines with J gene TRBJ2-7, with D unresolved. The TCR comes from a woman between 18 and 29 years old in good health. The CDR3 protein is CASSPYQVGLSYEQYF. The DNA of the CDR3 is TGTGCCAGCAGCCCATACCAGGTCGGGCTTTCCTACGAGCAGTACTTC.